Below, one TCR beta chain is given with its context. No antigen is known for it. From germline, CDR1 is SGHTA and CDR2 FQGNSA. The V and J ends lost 4 bases and 2 bases respectively, with 15 bases between them. There are 16 residues in the CDR3. This sample is drawn from a study of response to subunit inactivated influenza vaccine. Each CDR3 protein gets one entry after TCRdb re-called the RT-PCR reads with MiXCR. Of around 760,000 distinct CDR3 sequences in the sample, approximately 15% were seen once. Study-wide results and caveats: The authors put forward the suggestion that each seasonal influenza vaccination may bring in only a limited number of new T cells.

Material: PBMCs from blood, obtained 14 days before vaccination. The chain employs TRBV7-2 and TRBJ2-4; D possibly corresponds to TRBD2 (5 bases). This receptor was taken from a man in his fifties or sixties who received an inactivated influenza vaccine. For the CDR3, the DNA is TGTGCCAGCAGCTCTCACCAGGCGGGCCCCAAAAACATTCAGTACTTC. This sequence encodes CASSSHQAGPKNIQYF. Drawing the rest from reference TRBV7-2 and TRBJ2-4, the complete variable domain is GAGVSQSPSNKVTEKGKDVELRCDPISGHTALYWYRQSLGQGLEFLIYFQGNSAPDKSGLPSDRFSAERTGGSVSTLTIQRTQQEDSAVYLCASSSHQAGPKNIQYFGAGTRLSVL.